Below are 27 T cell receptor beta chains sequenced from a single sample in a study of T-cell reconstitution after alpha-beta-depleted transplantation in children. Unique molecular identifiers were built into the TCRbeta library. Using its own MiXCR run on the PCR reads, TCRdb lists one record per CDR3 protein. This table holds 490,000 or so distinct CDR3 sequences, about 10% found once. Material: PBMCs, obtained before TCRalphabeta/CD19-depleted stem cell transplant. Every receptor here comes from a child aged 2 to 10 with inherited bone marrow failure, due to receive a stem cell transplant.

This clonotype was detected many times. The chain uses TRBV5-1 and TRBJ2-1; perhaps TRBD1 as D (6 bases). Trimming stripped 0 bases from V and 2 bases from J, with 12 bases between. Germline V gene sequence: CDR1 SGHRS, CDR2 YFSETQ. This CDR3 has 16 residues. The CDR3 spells CASSLGAGDAYNEQFF. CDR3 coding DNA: TGCGCCAGCAGCTTGGGTGCAGGGGATGCCTACAATGAGCAGTTCTTC. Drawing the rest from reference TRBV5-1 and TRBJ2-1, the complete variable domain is KAGVTQTPRYLIKTRGQQVTLSCSPISGHRSVSWYQQTPGQGLQFLFEYFSETQRNKGNFPGRFSGRQFSNSRSEMNVSTLELGDSALYLCASSLGAGDAYNEQFFGPGTRLTVL.

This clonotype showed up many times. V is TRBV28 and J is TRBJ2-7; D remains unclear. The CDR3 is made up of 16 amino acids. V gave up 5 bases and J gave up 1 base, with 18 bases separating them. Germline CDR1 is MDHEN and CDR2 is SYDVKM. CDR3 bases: TGTGCCAGCAGTACCCCCCAGGCACTGTTTTCCTACGAGCAGTACTTC. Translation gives CASSTPQALFSYEQYF.

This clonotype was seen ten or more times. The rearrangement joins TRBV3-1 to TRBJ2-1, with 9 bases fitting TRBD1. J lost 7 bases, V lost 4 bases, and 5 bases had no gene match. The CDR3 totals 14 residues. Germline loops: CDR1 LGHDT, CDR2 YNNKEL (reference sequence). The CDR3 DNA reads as TGTGCCAGCAGCCCTCGGGACAGGGAGAATGAGCAGTTCTTC. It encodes CASSPRDRENEQFF.

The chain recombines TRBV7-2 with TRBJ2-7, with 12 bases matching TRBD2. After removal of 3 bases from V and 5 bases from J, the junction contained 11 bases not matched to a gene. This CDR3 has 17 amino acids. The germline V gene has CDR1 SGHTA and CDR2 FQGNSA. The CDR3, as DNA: TGTGCCAGCAGCTTCGTCGGACTAGCGGGAACTGTGGACGAGCAGTACTTC. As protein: CASSFVGLAGTVDEQYF.

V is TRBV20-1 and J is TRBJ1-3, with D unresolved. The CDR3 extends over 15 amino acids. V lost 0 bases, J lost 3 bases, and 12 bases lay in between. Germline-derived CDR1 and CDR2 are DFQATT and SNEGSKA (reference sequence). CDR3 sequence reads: CSARDRRACGNTIYF. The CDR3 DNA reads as TGCAGTGCTAGAGATCGCCGAGCCTGTGGAAACACCATATATTTT.

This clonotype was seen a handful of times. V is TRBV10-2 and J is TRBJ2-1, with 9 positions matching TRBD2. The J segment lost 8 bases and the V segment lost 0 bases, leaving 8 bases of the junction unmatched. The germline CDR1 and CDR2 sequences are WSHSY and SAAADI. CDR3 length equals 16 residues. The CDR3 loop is CASSESGLAGVYEQFF. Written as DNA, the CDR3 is TGCGCCAGCAGTGAGTCAGGATTAGCGGGAGTCTATGAGCAGTTCTTC.

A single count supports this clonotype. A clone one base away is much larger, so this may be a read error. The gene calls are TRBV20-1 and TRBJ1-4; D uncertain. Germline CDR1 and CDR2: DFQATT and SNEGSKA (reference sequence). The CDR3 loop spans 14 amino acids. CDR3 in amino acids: CSASGAATNEKLIF. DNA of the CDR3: TGCAGTGCTTCGGGAGCCGCAACTAATGAAAAACTGATTTTT.

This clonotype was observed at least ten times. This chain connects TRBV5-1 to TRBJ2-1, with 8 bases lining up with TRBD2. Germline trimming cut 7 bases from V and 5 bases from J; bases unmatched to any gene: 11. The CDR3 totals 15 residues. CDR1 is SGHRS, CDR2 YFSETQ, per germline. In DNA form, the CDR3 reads TGCGCCAGCGGATCGGGGAGCGGGAGCGACAATGAGCAGTTCTTC. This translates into CASGSGSGSDNEQFF.

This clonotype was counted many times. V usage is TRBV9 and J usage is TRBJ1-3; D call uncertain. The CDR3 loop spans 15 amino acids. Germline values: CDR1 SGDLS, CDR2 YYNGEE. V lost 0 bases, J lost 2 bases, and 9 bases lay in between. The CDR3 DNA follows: TGTGCCAGCAGCGTAGGAGGTGGAACTGGAAACACCATATATTTT. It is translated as CASSVGGGTGNTIYF.

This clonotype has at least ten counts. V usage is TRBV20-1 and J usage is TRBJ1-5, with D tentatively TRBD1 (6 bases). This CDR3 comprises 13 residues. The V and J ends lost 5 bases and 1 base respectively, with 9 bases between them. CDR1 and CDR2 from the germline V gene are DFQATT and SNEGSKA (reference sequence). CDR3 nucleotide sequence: TGCAGTGCTCACGACAGGAGCAATCAGCCCCAGCATTTT. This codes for CSAHDRSNQPQHF.

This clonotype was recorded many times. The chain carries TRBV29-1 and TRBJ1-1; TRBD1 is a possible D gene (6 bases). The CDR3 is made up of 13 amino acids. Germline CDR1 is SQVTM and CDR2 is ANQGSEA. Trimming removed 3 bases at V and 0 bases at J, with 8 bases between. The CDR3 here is CSVEEGVNTEAFF. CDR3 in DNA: TGCAGCGTTGAGGAGGGGGTGAACACTGAAGCTTTCTTT.

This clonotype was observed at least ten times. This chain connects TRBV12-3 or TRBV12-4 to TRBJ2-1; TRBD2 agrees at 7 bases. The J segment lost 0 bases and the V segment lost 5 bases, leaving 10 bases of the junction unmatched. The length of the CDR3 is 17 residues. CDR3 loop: CASSSRLAATSYNEQFF. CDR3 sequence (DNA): TGTGCCAGCAGTAGTCGACTAGCCGCGACCTCCTACAATGAGCAGTTCTTC.

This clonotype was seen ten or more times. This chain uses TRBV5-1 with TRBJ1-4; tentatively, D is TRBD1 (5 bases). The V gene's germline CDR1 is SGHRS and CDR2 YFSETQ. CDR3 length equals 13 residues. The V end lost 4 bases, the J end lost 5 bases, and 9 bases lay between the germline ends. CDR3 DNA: TGCGCCAGCAGCGGGGACGGGAATGAAAAACTGTTTTTT. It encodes CASSGDGNEKLFF.

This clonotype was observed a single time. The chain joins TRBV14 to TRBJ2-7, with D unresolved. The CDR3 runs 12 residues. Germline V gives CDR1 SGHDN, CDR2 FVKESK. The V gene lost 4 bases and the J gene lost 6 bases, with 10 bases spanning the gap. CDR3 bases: TGTGCCAGCAGCCCGAGGCCCTCCGAGCAGTACTTC. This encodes CASSPRPSEQYF. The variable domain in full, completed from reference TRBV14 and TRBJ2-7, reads EAGVTQFPSHSVIEKGQTVTLRCDPISGHDNLYWYRRVMGKEIKFLLHFVKESKQDESGMPNNRFLAERTGGTYSTLKVQPAELEDSGVYFCASSPRPSEQYFGPGTRLTVT.

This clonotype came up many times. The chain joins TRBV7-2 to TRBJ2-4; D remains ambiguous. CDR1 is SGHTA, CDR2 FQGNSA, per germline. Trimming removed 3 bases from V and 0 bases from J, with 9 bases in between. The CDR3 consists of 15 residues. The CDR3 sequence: CASSFGRLAKNIQYF. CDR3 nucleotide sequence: TGTGCCAGCAGCTTTGGACGGCTAGCCAAAAACATTCAGTACTTC.

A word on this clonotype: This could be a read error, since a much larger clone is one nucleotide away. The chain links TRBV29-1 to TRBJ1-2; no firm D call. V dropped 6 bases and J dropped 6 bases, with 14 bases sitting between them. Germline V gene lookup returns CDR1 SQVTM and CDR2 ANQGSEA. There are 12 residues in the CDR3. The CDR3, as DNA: TGCAGCGTCAATGGAGAGAACCATGGCTACACCTTC. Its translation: CSVNGENHGYTF.

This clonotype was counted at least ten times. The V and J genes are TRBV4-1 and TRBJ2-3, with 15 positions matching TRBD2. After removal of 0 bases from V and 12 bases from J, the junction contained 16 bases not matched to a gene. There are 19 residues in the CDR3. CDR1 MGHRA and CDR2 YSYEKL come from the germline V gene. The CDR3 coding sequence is TGCGCCAGCAGCCAAGAAGCCCTCACTACGGGACTAGCGGGAGGCTTCCAGTATTTT. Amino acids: CASSQEALTTGLAGGFQYF.

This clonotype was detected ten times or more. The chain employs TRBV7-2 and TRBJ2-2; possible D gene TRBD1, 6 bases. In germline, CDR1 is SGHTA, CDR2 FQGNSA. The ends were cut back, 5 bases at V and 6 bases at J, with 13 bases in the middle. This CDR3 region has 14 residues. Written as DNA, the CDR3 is TGTGCCAGCAGCGAACAGGGTTGGGCCGGGGAGCTGTTTTTT. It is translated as CASSEQGWAGELFF.

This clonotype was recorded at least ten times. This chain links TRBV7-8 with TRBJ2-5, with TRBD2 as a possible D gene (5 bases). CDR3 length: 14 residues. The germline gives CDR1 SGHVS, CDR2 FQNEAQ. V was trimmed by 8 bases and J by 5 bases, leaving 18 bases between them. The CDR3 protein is CASLLARVAETQYF. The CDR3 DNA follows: TGTGCCAGCCTATTAGCGCGGGTTGCGGAGACCCAGTACTTC.

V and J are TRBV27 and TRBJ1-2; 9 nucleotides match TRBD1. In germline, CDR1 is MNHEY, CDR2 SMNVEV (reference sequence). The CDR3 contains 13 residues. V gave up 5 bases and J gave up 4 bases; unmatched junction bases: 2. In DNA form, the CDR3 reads TGTGCCAGCAGTATGGGACAGGGCTATGGCTACACCTTC. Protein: CASSMGQGYGYTF.

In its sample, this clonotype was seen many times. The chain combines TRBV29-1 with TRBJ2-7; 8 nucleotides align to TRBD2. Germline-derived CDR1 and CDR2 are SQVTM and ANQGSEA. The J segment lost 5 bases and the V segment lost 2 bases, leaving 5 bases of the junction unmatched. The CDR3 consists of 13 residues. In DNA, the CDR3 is TGCAGCGTTGAAACGGGAGGGTATCACGAGCAGTACTTC. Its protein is CSVETGGYHEQYF.

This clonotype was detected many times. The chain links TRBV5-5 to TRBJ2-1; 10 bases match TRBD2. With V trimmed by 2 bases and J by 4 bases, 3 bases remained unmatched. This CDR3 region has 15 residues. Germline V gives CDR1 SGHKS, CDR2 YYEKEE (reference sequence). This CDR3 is CASSFWTSGYNEQFF. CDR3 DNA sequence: TGTGCCAGCAGCTTTTGGACTAGCGGTTACAATGAGCAGTTCTTC.

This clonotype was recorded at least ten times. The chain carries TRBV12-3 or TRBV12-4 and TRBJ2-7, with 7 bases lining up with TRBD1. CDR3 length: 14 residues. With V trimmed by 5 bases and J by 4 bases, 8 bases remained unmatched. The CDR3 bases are TGTGCCAGCAGTCCTTGGACAGGCGGATACGAGCAGTACTTC. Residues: CASSPWTGGYEQYF.

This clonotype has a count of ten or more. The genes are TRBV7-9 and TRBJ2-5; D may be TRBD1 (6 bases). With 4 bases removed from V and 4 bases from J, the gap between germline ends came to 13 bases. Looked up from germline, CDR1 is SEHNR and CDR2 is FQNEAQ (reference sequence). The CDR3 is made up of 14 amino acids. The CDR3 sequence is CASSYPGVTETQYF. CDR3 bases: TGTGCCAGCAGCTACCCAGGGGTAACAGAGACCCAGTACTTC.

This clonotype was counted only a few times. The CDR3 loop reads CSASVPDLSTDTQYF. In nucleotides, the CDR3 is TGCAGTGCTAGCGTGCCGGACTTGAGCACAGATACGCAGTATTTT. The chain combines TRBV20-1 with TRBJ2-3, with a possible D match to TRBD2 (5 bases). Trimming removed 3 bases at V and 0 bases at J, with 13 bases between. Germline CDR1 and CDR2: DFQATT and SNEGSKA (reference sequence). This CDR3 region has 15 residues.

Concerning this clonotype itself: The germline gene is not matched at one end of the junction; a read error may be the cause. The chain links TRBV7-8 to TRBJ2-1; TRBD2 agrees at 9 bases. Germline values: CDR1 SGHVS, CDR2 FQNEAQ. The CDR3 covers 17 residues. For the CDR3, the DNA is TGTGCCAGCAGCTTAGGGCTAGCGGGGAGCTCCTACAATGACCAGTTCTTC. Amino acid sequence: CASSLGLAGSSYNDQFF.

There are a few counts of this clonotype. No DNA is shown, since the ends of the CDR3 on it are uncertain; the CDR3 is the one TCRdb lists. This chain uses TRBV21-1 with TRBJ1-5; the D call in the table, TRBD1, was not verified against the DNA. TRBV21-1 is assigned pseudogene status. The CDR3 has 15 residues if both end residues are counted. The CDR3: CASSKVAGGSQPQHF.